The sequence of this TCR beta chain was determined in a study of cytomegalovirus exposure and HLA in healthy donors. Overall study: Both the approximately 120 validation repertoires and the 550 to 750 first-cohort repertoires used the same platform, as reported by a later analysis. Notes on the study in general: The study designated about 160 TCR beta chains cytomegalovirus-associated.

The donors formed part of the approximately 120-subject validation cohort, distinct from the roughly 700-subject first cohort. As to this clone: As yet, its antigen is unknown.

Assay used: immunoSEQ multiplex PCR; TCRdb lists only in-frame clones, some missing. The table has approximately 300,000 clones, roughly 85% seen once. The CDR3 consists of 15 residues. Trimming stripped 6 bases from V and 1 base from J, with 14 bases between. Germline CDR1 reads MNHEY; CDR2 reads SVGAGI. Sequencing was carried out using PBMCs. The V call is TRBV6-5, the J call TRBJ2-3; TRBD2 might be the D (6 bases). This receptor was taken from a woman under 30 in good health and CMV-seronegative. CDR3 loop: CASSPTSSGTDTQYF. The CDR3 DNA reads TGTGCCAGCAGCCCTACTAGCTCGGGCACAGATACGCAGTATTTT.